The T cell receptor (beta chain) under discussion was sequenced for a study of blood T cell repertoires in COVID-19. Clones were read by immunoSEQ multiplex PCR, and TCRdb kept only the in-frame ones, dropping some. This sample has around 84,000 clones, with around 90% found just once. V shed 5 bases, J shed 0 bases, and the junction held 13 bases outside the gene matches. Germline V gives CDR1 SEHNR, CDR2 FQNEAQ (reference sequence). This CDR3 spans 18 amino acids. The clonotype was recovered from an elderly man with active or convalescent COVID-19. This chain links TRBV7-9 with TRBJ1-1; 9 bases match TRBD1. Material: peripheral blood. The CDR3 protein is CASSAPPGTGSLNTEAFF. CDR3 DNA sequence: TGTGCCAGCAGCGCGCCACCCGGGACAGGGTCATTGAACACTGAAGCTTTCTTT.